The rows below give T cell receptor beta chains drawn from one sample of a study of cytomegalovirus exposure and HLA in healthy donors. Assay: immunoSEQ multiplex PCR; the TCRdb copy retains only in-frame clones and omits some. The table includes 100,000 to 150,000 clones, around 85% detected once. The specimen sequenced was PBMCs. Receptor source: a man aged 18 to 35 in good health and CMV-seropositive. CDR3s include the opening cysteine and the closing phenylalanine or tryptophan. The D gene is left open where the match is weak. The size of a clone is reported for some rows only, either as once, few or many, or as a class for expanded clones.

>14|TRBD1|-|TRBJ2-7|TRBV6-6
CASRGTGGFYEQYF
TGTGCCAGCAGGGGGACAGGGGGTTTTTACGAGCAGTACTTC
>17|-|-|TRBJ2-7|TRBV7-8
CASSLLGRGLKTYEQYF
TGTGCCAGCAGCTTATTAGGTCGCGGACTCAAGACCTACGAGCAGTACTTC
>11|TRBD1|-|TRBJ2-5|TRBV20-1
CSGQGQETQYF
TGCAGTGGACAGGGCCAAGAGACCCAGTACTTC
>13|TRBD1|-|TRBJ1-5|TRBV7-2
CATGQDFNQPQHF
TGTGCCACTGGACAGGACTTCAATCAGCCCCAGCATTTT
>14|TRBD1|-|TRBJ1-1|TRBV5-6
CASSDWDRNAEAFF
TGTGCCAGCAGTGATTGGGACAGGAACGCTGAAGCTTTCTTT
>15|-|-|TRBJ2-7|TRBV6-1
CASSEVEGSRYEQYF
TGTGCCAGCAGTGAAGTAGAGGGATCCCGCTACGAGCAGTACTTC
>14|TRBD1|-|TRBJ1-2|TRBV6-5
CASSYSRTGVGYTF
TGTGCCAGCAGTTACTCGCGGACAGGGGTTGGCTACACCTTC
>16|TRBD1|-|TRBJ1-2|TRBV7-8
CASSSPVGQVNYGYTF
TGTGCCAGCAGCTCCCCCGTGGGACAGGTGAACTATGGCTACACCTTC
>15|TRBD1|-|TRBJ1-1|TRBV4-3
CASRGNRGWGTEAFF
TGCGCCAGCAGGGGTAACAGGGGATGGGGCACTGAAGCTTTCTTT
>11|-|-|TRBJ2-3|TRBV6-1
CASSPGDTQYF
TGTGCCAGCAGTCCCGGGGATACGCAGTATTTT
>16|-|-|TRBJ1-1|TRBV21-1
CASSKGFQGQNTEAFF
TGTGCCAGCAGCAAAGGGTTTCAGGGCCAGAACACTGAAGCTTTCTTT
>15|-|few|TRBJ2-5|TRBV5-6
CASSLGAGSYETQYF
TGTGCCAGCAGCTTGGGTGCGGGTAGTTATGAGACCCAGTACTTC
>12|-|-|TRBJ1-1|TRBV7-9
CSSSFEAAEAFF
TGTTCCAGCAGCTTTGAGGCGGCTGAAGCTTTCTTT
>20|TRBD1|-|TRBJ1-2|TRBV5-3
CARSSSPSGTGAPNNYGYTF
TGTGCCAGAAGTTCTTCACCCTCCGGGACAGGGGCACCTAATAACTATGGCTACACCTTC
>18|-|-|TRBJ2-3|TRBV4-3
CASSQDFYSAGATDTQYF
TGCGCCAGCAGCCAAGACTTTTATTCCGCGGGGGCCACAGATACGCAGTATTTT
>14|-|-|TRBJ1-2|TRBV7-2
CASSPGGRPYGYTF
TGTGCCAGCAGCCCGGGGGGACGACCCTATGGCTACACCTTC
>12|-|-|TRBJ1-1|TRBV7-8
CASTQVNTEAFF
TGTGCCAGCACCCAGGTGAACACTGAAGCTTTCTTT
>16|-|-|TRBJ1-1|TRBV9
CASSGQVGNLNTEAFF
TGTGCCAGCAGCGGACAGGTGGGGAACCTGAACACTGAAGCTTTCTTT
>16|TRBD1|-|TRBJ2-1|TRBV19
CASSSGTGGFGDEQFF
TGTGCCAGTAGTAGCGGGACAGGGGGGTTCGGCGATGAGCAGTTCTTC
>15|-|-|TRBJ1-6|TRBV27
CASRLTRSYNSPLHF
TGTGCCAGCAGGCTGACGAGGTCCTATAATTCACCCCTCCACTTT
>15|-|-|TRBJ1-1|TRBV15
CATSRDRGLGTEAFF
TGTGCCACCAGCAGAGACAGGGGTCTGGGCACTGAAGCTTTCTTT
>18|TRBD2|-|TRBJ2-3|TRBV7-9
CASSLARWLAGVSDTQYF
TGTGCCAGCAGCTTAGCCAGGTGGCTAGCGGGAGTATCAGATACGCAGTATTTT
>15|-|-|TRBJ2-6|TRBV5-6
CASSLGPSGANVLTF
TGTGCCAGCAGCTTGGGTCCTTCTGGGGCCAACGTCCTGACTTTC
>13|TRBD1|-|TRBJ1-2|TRBV27
CASSLGQGGGYTF
TGTGCCAGCAGTTTAGGACAGGGGGGCGGCTACACCTTC
>11|TRBD2|-|TRBJ2-1|TRBV7-2
CASSSSGGQFF
TGTGCCAGCAGTTCTAGCGGTGGGCAGTTCTTC
>15|TRBD2|-|TRBJ2-3|TRBV11-2
CASSRLAGDTDTQYF
TGTGCCAGCAGTCGACTAGCGGGGGACACAGATACGCAGTATTTT
>11|-|-|TRBJ1-5|TRBV21-1
CATRGDQPQHF
TGTGCAACCCGGGGGGATCAGCCCCAGCATTTT
>14|-|-|TRBJ2-7|TRBV7-2
CASSPRGRSYEQYF
TGTGCCAGCAGCCCTCGGGGTAGATCCTACGAGCAGTACTTC
>14|-|few|TRBJ2-3|TRBV7-2
CASSFGVPTDTQYF
TGTGCCAGCAGCTTCGGGGTACCCACAGATACGCAGTATTTT
>14|-|-|TRBJ1-1|TRBV12-5
CASVESGGGTEAFF
TGTGCTAGTGTCGAATCCGGGGGTGGCACTGAAGCTTTCTTT
>12|-|-|TRBJ1-2|TRBV7-9
CSSSPGVGTVFF
TGTTCCAGCAGCCCAGGGGTAGGGACGGTCTTCTTC
>20|-|-|TRBJ1-1|TRBV6-1
CASSEVAQGNHWIYNTEAFF
TGTGCCAGCAGTGAGGTGGCCCAGGGTAATCATTGGATCTATAACACTGAAGCTTTCTTT
>15|-|-|TRBJ1-5|TRBV5-6
CASSLQGVSNQPQHF
TGTGCCAGCAGCTTGCAGGGCGTTAGCAATCAGCCCCAGCATTTT
>14|-|once|TRBJ1-1|TRBV11-3
CASSLDSMNTEAFF
TGTGCCAGCAGCTTAGACAGTATGAACACTGAAGCTTTCTTT
>16|TRBD2|-|TRBJ2-5|TRBV30
CAWSALLAGGWETQYF
TGTGCCTGGAGTGCGCTACTAGCGGGGGGCTGGGAGACCCAGTACTTC
>15|-|-|TRBJ2-3|TRBV7-9
CASSLWGQGTDTQYF
TGTGCCAGCAGCTTATGGGGGCAGGGGACAGATACGCAGTATTTT
>15|TRBD2|once|TRBJ2-1|TRBV6-1
CASSDGTSGYNEQFF
TGTGCCAGCAGTGATGGGACTAGCGGTTACAATGAGCAGTTCTTC